This T cell receptor (beta chain) emerged from a study of blood T cells in healthy people across ages (dated by TCRdb to between 2015 and 2016). Broadly, across the study: In model experiments, roughly one uniquely barcoded TCR beta cDNA molecule per two T cells was captured by template switching. To track age-related changes in TCR beta repertoire diversity, the study relied on deep sequencing normalized with unique cDNA molecular identifiers. Four age groups were formed from the donors: young (average approximately 17 years), middle-aged (approximately 39), aged (62) and long-lived (approximately 78). To avoid experimental bias, donors of different ages were spread randomly across the sequencing lanes. Using the same blood draw, the study looked at two additional independent replicas of 1 million unique cDNA reads for two donors, one aged 18 to 30 and the other aged 80 or older. The paper's findings and limits, for the study overall: Conclusive comparison of naive and antigen-experienced compartments was prevented by the profiling of bulk unsorted PBMCs. Compared with the aged group, the long-lived group had more naive CD4+ T cells, fewer expanded clones and increased TCR diversity, a pattern suggesting age selection. Observed TCR beta diversity per million T cells fell roughly linearly with age, and a significant reduction was already apparent by age roughly 40. Because donor CMV infection status was unknown, age-related changes in expanded clonotypes were potentially confounded. Estimates of total diversity from one million sequenced T cells were regarded as lower bounds and underestimates. Observed TCR beta diversity correlated strongly with the percentage of naive T cells measured by flow cytometry.

V is pared back by 5 bases and J by 2 bases, with 18 bases lying between the germline termini. The CDR3, from cysteine to phenylalanine, totals 16 residues. Just CDR3 DNA is preserved here, 48 bases in frame from base 1. CDR1 SNHLY and CDR2 FYNNEI are derived from the germline V gene. Receptors were amplified or captured by 5' RACE. The data were produced on an Illumina HiSeq 2500. A second roughly 6 to 12 cycle PCR used a sample-barcoded 5' primer and a J-beta primer mix. Each TCR beta cDNA molecule received a unique molecular identifier from a template-switch 5' adaptor carrying 12 random nucleotides. At least 3 million CDR3-containing paired-end reads were obtained from each sample. First-strand cDNA was synthesized from all RNA with the Mint cDNA synthesis kit, primed by a TRBC-specific oligonucleotide. All cDNA was treated with uracil-DNA glycosylase and then went through a first 18-cycle PCR with the universal primers M1SS and BC2_uni_R. As for how the authors treated the data: Normalization of each sample was performed by random selection of 1 million high-quality reads, each carrying a distinct molecular identifier. Instead of being binned into consensus sequences, reads with shared molecular identifiers were discarded. MiTCR, with a Q25 quality threshold and the strictest error-elimination algorithm, was used for CDR3 identification, clonotype clustering and error correction. A nonparametric unseen species model with Euler transformation was used to estimate lower-bound total TCR beta diversity. TCRdb passed the public sequencing reads through fastp at Q25 and MiXCR, retaining productive beta sequences. CDR3 protein sequences are deduplicated, and each keeps its most common genes and DNA. TCRdb, rather than the study authors, made the V and J calls. This sample gives hundreds of thousands of distinct CDR3 sequences in total; around 45% of them show up just once. Around 18% of the sample lies in the top ten.

The roughly 37 donors, aged about 6 to 95 years, were systemically healthy Caucasian individuals from Russia. Each donor gave ten milliliters of peripheral blood, drawn into EDTA-treated Vacutainer tubes. Ficoll-Paque density-gradient centrifugation was used to isolate PBMCs, with at least 6 million per sample. Total RNA was extracted from PBMCs with Trizol reagent, with at least 6 micrograms obtained per sample. The percentages of naive CD45RAhigh/CD27high T cells were determined by flow cytometry on a PBMC aliquot from every donor. This clonotype was seen a few times. Its antigen is not yet known. Base quality data are lacking; no much larger clone is found one base away.

Material: blood. Here the chain combines TRBV2 and TRBJ2-5; a tentative D call is TRBD2 (6 bases match). The sequence was obtained from a man aged 60 to 75 in good health. In nucleotides, the sequence is TGTGCCAGCAGTATCGGCGGGGCCACCTTACAAGAGACCCAGTACTTC. The resulting protein is CASSIGGATLQETQYF.